This T cell receptor beta chain was captured in a study of blood T cell repertoires in COVID-19. Whole-study context: PBMCs, B-cell-depleted T cells, or T cells were the source of the cDNA or gDNA that made up the material.

CDR1 and CDR2 from the germline V gene are SNHLY and FYNNEI. CDR3 length: 16 residues. Trimming took 0 bases from V and 3 from J, leaving 12 bases between them. Profiling relied on immunoSEQ multiplex PCR, and the TCRdb table lists in-frame clones only, not all of them. Of some 62,000 clones in the sample, about 88% were seen once. The sequence came from a human donor in a cohort sampled during active COVID-19. Sequencing used peripheral blood. This chain connects TRBV2 to TRBJ2-1; no firm D call. The CDR3 loop reads CASSEAHAKFYNEQFF. In DNA, the CDR3 is TGTGCCAGCAGTGAAGCGCATGCGAAATTCTACAATGAGCAGTTCTTC.